This T cell receptor beta chain is from a study of T cells in women clearing cervical HPV infection. Study-level information: Case blood was drawn when the lesion was first found; control blood after infection became undetectable. With HLA typing for only a few women, HLA confounding remains possible.

Of note for this clone: Its antigen is as yet unknown. The read ends 3 residues shy of where the CDR3 ends; the end is completed using the germline J gene.

This CDR3 is 15 amino acids long. In germline, CDR1 is SGHRS, CDR2 YFSETQ. Losses at the gene ends were 4 bases for V and 3 bases for J; bases not matched to a gene: 5. Findings and caveats of the study: Timing of associations relative to infection is unclear; T-cell subsets were not isolated.

Clones were sequenced by immunoSEQ multiplex PCR, and TCRdb holds only the in-frame ones, with some missing. Listed are fewer than 40,000 clones; less than 9% falls within the top ten. This sequence was found in a woman between 18 and 69 years old with a cervical HPV16 infection that either progressed to CIN3+ or cleared (not recorded which). Material: blood buffy coat. J is TRBJ1-4 and V is TRBV5-1; 8 bases match TRBD1. CDR3 DNA, as far as it was read: TGCGCCAGCAGCAAACTGACAGGGGCTAATGAAAAA. Its protein is CASSKLTGANEK. The entire CDR3 is CASSKLTGANEKLFF.